This TCR beta chain was observed in a study of blood T cell repertoires in COVID-19. CDR3 size: 15 residues. V shed 7 bases, J shed 4 bases, and the junction held 10 bases outside the gene matches. Germline assignment: CDR1 SNHLY and CDR2 FYNNEI. The data were produced by immunoSEQ multiplex PCR, yet TCRdb's version contains in-frame clones alone and is incomplete. The repertoire holds about 300,000 clones, with around 89% as singletons. The TCR originated in a woman between 50 and 59 years old with COVID-19, enrolled during active disease. What was sequenced was peripheral blood. The rearrangement uses TRBV2 and TRBJ1-2; TRBD1 matches 9 bases. The CDR3 loop reads CASTLGTGPGYGYTF. In nucleotides, the CDR3 is TGTGCCAGCACCTTGGGGACAGGGCCTGGCTATGGCTACACCTTC.